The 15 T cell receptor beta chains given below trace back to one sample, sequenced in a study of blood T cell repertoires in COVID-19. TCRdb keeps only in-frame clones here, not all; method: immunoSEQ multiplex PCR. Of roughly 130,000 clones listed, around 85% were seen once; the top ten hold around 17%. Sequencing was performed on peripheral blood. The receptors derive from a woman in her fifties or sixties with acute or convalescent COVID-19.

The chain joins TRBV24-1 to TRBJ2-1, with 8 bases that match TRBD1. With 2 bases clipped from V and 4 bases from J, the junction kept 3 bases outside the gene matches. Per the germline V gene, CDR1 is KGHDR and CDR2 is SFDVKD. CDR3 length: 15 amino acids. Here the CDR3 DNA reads TGTGCCACCAGTGATTCAACAGGGGGGTACAATGAGCAGTTCTTC. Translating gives CATSDSTGGYNEQFF.

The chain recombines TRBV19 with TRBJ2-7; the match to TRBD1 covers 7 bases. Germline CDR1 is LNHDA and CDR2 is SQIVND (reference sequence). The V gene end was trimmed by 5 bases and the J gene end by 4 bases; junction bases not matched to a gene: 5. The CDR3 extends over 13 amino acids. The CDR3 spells CASSGGQKYEQYF. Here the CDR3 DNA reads TGTGCCAGTAGTGGGGGACAGAAGTACGAGCAGTACTTC.

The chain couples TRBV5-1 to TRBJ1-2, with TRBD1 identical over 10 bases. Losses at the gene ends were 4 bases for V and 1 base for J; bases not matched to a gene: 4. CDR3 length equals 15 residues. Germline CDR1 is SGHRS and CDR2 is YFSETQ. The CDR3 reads CASSPGQGNNYGYTF. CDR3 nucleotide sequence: TGCGCCAGCAGCCCGGGACAGGGGAATAACTATGGCTACACCTTC.

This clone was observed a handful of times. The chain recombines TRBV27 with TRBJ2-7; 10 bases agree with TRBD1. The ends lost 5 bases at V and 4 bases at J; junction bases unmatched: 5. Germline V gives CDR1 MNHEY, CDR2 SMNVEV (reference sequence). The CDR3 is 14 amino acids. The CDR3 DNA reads TGTGCCAGCAGTCAAAGGACAGGGGGTTACGAGCAGTACTTC. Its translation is CASSQRTGGYEQYF.

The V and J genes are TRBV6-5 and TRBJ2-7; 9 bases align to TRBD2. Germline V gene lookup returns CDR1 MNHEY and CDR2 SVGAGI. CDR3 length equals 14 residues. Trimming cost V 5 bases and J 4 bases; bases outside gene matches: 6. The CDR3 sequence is CASSLIAGEYEQYF. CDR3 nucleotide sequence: TGTGCCAGCAGTCTTATAGCGGGGGAATACGAGCAGTACTTC.

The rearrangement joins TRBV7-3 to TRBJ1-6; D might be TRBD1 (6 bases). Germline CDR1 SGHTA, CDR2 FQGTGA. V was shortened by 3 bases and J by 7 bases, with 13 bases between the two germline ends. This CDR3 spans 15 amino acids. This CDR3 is CASSLSGAANSPLHF. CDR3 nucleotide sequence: TGTGCCAGCAGCTTGTCAGGGGCTGCCAATTCACCCCTCCACTTT.

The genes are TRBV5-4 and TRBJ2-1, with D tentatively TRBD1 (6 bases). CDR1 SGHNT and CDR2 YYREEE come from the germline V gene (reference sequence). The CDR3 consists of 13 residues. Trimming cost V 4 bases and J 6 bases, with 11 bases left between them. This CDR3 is CASSRQESNEQFF. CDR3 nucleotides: TGTGCCAGCAGCAGACAGGAGAGCAATGAGCAGTTCTTC. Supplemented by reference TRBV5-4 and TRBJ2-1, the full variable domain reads ETGVTQSPTHLIKTRGQQVTLRCSSQSGHNTVSWYQQALGQGPQFIFQYYREEENGRGNFPPRFSGLQFPNYSSELNVNALELDDSALYLCASSRQESNEQFFGPGTRLTVL.

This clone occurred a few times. In DNA, the CDR3 is TGTGCCACCAGCAGAGGAAAATTACCGAGCTCCTATAATTCACCCCTCCACTTT. Its protein is CATSRGKLPSSYNSPLHF. V usage is TRBV15 and J usage is TRBJ1-6; D gene ambiguous. V was clipped by 1 base and J by 0 bases, with 13 bases between them. The CDR3 is 18 residues long. Germline loops: CDR1 LNHNV, CDR2 YYDKDF (reference sequence).

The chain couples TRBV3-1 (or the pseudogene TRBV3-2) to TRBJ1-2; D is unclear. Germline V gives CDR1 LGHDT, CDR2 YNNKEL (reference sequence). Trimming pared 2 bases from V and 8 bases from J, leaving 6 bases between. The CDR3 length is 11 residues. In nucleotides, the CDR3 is TGTGCCAGCAGCCAACCGGGAGGCTACACCTTC. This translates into CASSQPGGYTF.

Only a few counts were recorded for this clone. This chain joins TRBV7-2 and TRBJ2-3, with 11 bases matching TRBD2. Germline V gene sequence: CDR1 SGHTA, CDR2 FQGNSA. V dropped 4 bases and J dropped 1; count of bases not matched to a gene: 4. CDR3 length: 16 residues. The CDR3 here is CASSWDSGGGTDTQYF. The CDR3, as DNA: TGTGCCAGCAGCTGGGATAGCGGGGGGGGCACAGATACGCAGTATTTT. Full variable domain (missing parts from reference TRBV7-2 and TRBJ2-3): GAGVSQSPSNKVTEKGKDVELRCDPISGHTALYWYRQSLGQGLEFLIYFQGNSAPDKSGLPSDRFSAERTGGSVSTLTIQRTQQEDSAVYLCASSWDSGGGTDTQYFGPGTRLTVL.

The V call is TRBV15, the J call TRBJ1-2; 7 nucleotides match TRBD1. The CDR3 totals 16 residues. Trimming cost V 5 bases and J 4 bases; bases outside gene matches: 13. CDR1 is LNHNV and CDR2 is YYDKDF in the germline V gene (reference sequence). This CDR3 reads CATSATGTAPFYGYTF. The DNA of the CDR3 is TGTGCCACCAGCGCAACCGGGACAGCACCTTTCTATGGCTACACCTTC. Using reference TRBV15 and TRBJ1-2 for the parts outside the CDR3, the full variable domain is DAMVIQNPRYQVTQFGKPVTLSCSQTLNHNVMYWYQQKSSQAPKLLFHYYDKDFNNEADTPDNFQSRRPNTSFCFLDIRSPGLGDTAMYLCATSATGTAPFYGYTFGSGTRLTVV.

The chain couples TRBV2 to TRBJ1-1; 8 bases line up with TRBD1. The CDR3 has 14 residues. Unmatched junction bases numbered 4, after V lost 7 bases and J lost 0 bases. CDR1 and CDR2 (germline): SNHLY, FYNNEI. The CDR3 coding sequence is TGTGCCAGCACCCCGACAGGGGTGAACACTGAAGCTTTCTTT. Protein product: CASTPTGVNTEAFF.

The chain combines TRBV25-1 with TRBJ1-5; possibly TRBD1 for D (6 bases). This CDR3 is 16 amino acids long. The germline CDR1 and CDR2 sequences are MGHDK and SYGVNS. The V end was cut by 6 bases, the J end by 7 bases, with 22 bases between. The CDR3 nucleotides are TGTGCCAGCAGCCCCGGGGGGCGTGGAGCTGGACAGCCCCAGCATTTT. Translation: CASSPGGRGAGQPQHF.

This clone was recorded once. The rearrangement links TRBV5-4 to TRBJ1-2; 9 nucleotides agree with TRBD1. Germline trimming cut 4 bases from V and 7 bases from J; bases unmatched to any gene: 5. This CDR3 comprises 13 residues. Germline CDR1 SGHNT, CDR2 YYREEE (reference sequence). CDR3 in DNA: TGTGCCAGCAGCGTAATACAGGGGGCTGGCTACACCTTC. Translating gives CASSVIQGAGYTF.

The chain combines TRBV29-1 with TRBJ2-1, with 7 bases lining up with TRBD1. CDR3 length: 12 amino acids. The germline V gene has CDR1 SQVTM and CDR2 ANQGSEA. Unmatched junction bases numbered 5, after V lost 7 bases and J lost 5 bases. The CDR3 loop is CSARQGNNEQFF. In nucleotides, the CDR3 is TGCAGCGCGAGACAGGGTAACAATGAGCAGTTCTTC.